Each of the 7 T cell receptor beta chains below was sequenced from the same sample in a study of ipilimumab plus nivolumab after autologous stem cell transplantation. TCRdb's copy holds only in-frame clones and misses some; the assay was immunoSEQ multiplex PCR. The table has fewer than 95,000 clones, approximately 86% seen once; the top ten hold approximately 2.2%. Sample: PBMCs, taken in a trial of ipilimumab plus nivolumab as post-transplant consolidation. These receptors all come from a male donor with diffuse large B-cell lymphoma.

V usage is TRBV19 and J usage is TRBJ2-1, with 7 bases matching TRBD2. The trim removed 6 bases at V and 6 bases at J, leaving 11 bases unmatched. The CDR3 consists of 15 residues. Germline V gives CDR1 LNHDA, CDR2 SQIVND (reference sequence). The CDR3 DNA is TGTGCCAGTAGGTTAACCTCGGGACTAACCAATGAGCAGTTCTTC. Translation: CASRLTSGLTNEQFF. The full variable domain, its missing parts supplied by reference TRBV19 and TRBJ2-1, is DGGITQSPKYLFRKEGQNVTLSCEQNLNHDAMYWYRQDPGQGLRLIYYSQIVNDFQKGDIAEGYSVSREKKESFPLTVTSAQKNPTAFYLCASRLTSGLTNEQFFGPGTRLTVL.

V is TRBV5-6 and J is TRBJ2-3; D is undetermined. CDR3 length: 15 residues. V lost 1 base and J 4 bases, leaving 13 bases between the germline ends. Germline V lookup: CDR1 SGHDT, CDR2 YYEEEE. CDR3 amino acids: CASSLNSMAADTQYF. In DNA, the CDR3 is TGTGCCAGCAGCTTGAACAGTATGGCGGCAGATACGCAGTATTTT.

The chain has TRBV5-5 and TRBJ1-1; D possibly corresponds to TRBD1 (5 bases). This CDR3 is built from 15 residues. Between the trimmed V and J ends, which lost 4 bases and 0 bases, there was a span of 13 bases. The germline V gene has CDR1 SGHKS and CDR2 YYEKEE (reference sequence). As DNA, the CDR3 is TGTGCCAGCAGCCCTAGAGGGGTCTTGAACACTGAAGCTTTCTTT. Translating it yields CASSPRGVLNTEAFF.

This clone was seen just once. The chain joins TRBV10-2 to TRBJ1-5; 11 positions match TRBD1. Germline CDR1 WSHSY, CDR2 SAAADI. The CDR3 has 14 residues. V shed 4 bases and J 6 bases; nucleotides not matched to a gene: 2. CDR3: CASSGTGGSQPQHF. CDR3 in DNA: TGCGCCAGCAGTGGGACAGGGGGCAGTCAGCCCCAGCATTTT.

The genes are TRBV7-2 and TRBJ1-5; D is unclear. The CDR3 extends over 14 amino acids. Per germline, CDR1 SGHTA and CDR2 FQGNSA. V was trimmed by 4 bases and J by 9 bases, leaving 16 bases between them. CDR3 in amino acids: CASSSSLGPGPQHF. CDR3 bases: TGTGCCAGCAGCTCATCTTTGGGCCCAGGGCCCCAGCATTTT.

In this sample, this clone turned up once. The chain's CDR3 is CASSSTIEQFF. In DNA, the CDR3 is TGTGCCAGCAGCTCTACGATTGAGCAGTTCTTC. The chain employs TRBV11-2 and TRBJ2-1, with unresolved D. Germline-derived CDR1 and CDR2 are SGHAT and FQNNGV. V lost 4 bases, J lost 9 bases, and 7 bases lay in between. This CDR3 comprises 11 residues.

This rearrangement joins TRBV5-1 to TRBJ1-2; no definite D call. The CDR3 is made up of 12 amino acids. Per the germline V gene, CDR1 is SGHRS and CDR2 is YFSETQ. V was clipped by 7 bases and J by 5 bases, with 12 bases between them. Here the CDR3 reads CASRVSEYGYTF. The CDR3 DNA follows: TGCGCCAGCCGGGTTTCGGAGTATGGCTACACCTTC.